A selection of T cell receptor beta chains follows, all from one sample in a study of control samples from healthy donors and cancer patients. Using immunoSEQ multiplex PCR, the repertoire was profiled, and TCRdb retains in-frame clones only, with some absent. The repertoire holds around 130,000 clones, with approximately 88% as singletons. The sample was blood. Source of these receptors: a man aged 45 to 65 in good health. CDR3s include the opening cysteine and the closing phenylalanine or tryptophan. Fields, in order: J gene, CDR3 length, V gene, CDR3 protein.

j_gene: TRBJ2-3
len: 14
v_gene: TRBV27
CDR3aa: CASSSGQGTDTQYF

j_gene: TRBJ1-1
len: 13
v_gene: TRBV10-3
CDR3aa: CAISRDRVDEAFF

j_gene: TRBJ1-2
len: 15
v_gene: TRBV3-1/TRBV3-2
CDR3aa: CASSQDRGLIYGYTF

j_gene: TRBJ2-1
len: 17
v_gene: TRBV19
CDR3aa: CASSIVPRGYSYNEQFF

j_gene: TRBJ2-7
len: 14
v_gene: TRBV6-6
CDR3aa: CASSPGQALYEQYF

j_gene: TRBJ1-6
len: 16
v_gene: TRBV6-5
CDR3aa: CASSYSRSSYNSPLHF

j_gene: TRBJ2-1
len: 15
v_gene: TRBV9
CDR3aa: CASSVEGLGGNEQFF

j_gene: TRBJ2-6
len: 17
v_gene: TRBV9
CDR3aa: CASSVARVVSGANVLTF

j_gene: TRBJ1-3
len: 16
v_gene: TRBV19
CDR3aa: CASSIARSSSGNTIYF

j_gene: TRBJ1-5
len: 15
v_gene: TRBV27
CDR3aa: CASRGGQNLNQPQHF

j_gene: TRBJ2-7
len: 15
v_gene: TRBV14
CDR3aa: CASSHPGQDNYEQYF

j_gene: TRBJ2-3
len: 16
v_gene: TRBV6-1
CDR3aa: CASSEMAGAHTDTQYF

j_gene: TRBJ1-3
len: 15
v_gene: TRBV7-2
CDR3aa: CASSPGRFSGNTIYF

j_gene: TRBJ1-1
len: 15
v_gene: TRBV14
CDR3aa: CASSHLTVKTPEAFF

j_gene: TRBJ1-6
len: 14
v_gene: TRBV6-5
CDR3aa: CASTEGQGNSPLHF

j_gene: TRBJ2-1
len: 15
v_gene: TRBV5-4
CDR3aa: CASSVPGLLYNEQFF

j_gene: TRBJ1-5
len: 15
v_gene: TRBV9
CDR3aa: CASSVSGTDNQPQHF

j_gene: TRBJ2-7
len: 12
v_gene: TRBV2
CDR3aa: CASSTRTYEQYF

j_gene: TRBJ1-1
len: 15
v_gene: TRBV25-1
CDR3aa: CASSDPRAGNTEAFF

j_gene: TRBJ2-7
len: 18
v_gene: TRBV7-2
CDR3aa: CASSFPQRSRSSSYEQYF

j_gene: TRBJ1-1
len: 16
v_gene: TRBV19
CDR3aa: CASSMGGGAKGTEAFF

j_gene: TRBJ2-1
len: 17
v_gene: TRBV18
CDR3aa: CASSPPLAPSSYNEQFF

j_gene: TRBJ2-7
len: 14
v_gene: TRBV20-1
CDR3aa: CSASPAGYTYGQYF

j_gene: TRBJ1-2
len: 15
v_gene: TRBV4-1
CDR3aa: CASSQDRRETYGYTF

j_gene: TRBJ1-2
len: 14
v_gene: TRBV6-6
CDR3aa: CASSYPTGGYGYTF